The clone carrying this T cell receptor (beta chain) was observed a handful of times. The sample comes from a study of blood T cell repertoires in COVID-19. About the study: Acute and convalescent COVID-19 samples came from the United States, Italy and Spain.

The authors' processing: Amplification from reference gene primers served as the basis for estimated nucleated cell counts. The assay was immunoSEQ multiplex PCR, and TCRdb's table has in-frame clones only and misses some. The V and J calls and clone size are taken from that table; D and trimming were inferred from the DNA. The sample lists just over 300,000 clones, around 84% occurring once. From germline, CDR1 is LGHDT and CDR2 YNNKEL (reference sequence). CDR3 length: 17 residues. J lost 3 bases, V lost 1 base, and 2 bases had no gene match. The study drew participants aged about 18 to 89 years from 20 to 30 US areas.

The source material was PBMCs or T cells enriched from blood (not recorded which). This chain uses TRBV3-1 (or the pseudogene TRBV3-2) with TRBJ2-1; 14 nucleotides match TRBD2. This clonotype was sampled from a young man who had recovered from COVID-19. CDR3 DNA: TGTGCCAGCAGCCAAGGGACTAGCGGGGGGATCTACAATGAGCAGTTCTTC. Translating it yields CASSQGTSGGIYNEQFF.